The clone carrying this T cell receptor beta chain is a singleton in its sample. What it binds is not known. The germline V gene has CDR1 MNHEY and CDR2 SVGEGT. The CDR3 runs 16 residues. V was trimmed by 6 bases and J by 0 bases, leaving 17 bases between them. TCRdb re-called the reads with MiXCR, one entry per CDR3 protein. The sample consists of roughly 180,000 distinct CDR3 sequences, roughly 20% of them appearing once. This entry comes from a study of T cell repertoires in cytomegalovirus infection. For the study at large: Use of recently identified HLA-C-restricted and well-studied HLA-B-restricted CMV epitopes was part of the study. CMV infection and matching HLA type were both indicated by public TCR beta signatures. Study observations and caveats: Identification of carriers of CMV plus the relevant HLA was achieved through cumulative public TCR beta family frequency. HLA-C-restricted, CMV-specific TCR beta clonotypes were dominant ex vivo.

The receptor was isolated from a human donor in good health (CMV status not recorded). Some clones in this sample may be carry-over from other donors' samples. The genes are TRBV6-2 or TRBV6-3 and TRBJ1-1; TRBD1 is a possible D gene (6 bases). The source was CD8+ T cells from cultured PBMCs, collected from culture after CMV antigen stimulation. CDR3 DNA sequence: TGTGCCAGCAGCTTGATCCCGGGACATCTGAACACTGAAGCTTTCTTT. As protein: CASSLIPGHLNTEAFF.